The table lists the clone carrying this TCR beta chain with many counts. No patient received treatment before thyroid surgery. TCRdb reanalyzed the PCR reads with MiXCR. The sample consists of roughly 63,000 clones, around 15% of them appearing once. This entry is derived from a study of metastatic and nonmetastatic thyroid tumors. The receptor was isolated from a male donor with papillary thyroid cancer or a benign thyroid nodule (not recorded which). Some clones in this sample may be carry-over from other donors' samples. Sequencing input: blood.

The CDR3 nucleotides are TGTGCCATCACTTTTGGCGAGAACACTGAAGCTTTCTTT. This sequence encodes CAITFGENTEAFF. This chain connects TRBV10-3 to TRBJ1-1, with D hard to call. The V and J ends lost 7 bases and 1 base respectively, with 10 bases between them. In germline, CDR1 is ENHRY, CDR2 SYGVKD. The CDR3 spans 13 residues.